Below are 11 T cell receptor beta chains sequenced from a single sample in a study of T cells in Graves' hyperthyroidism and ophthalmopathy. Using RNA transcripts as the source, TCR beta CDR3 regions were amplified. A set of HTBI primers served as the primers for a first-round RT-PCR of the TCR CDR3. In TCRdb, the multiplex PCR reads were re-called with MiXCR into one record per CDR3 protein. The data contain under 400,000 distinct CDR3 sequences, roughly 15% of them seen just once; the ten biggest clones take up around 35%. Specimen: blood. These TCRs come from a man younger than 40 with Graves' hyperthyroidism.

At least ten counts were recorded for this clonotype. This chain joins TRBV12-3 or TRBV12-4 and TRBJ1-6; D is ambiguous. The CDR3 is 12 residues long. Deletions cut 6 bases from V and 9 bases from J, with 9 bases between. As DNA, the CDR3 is TGTGCCAGCAGGGCCGATACTTCACCCCTCCACTTT. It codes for CASRADTSPLHF.

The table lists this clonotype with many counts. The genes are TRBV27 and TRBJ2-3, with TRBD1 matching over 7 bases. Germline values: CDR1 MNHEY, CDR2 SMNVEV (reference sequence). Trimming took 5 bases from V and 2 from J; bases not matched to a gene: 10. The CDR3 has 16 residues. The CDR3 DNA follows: TGTGCCAGCAGTCCACTGGACAGGTTAGCCACAGATACGCAGTATTTT. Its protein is CASSPLDRLATDTQYF.

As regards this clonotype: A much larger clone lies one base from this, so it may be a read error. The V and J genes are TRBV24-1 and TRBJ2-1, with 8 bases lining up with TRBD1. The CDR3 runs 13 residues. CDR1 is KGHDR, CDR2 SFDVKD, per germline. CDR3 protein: CATSDPDRDEQSF. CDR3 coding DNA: TGTGCCACCAGTGACCCGGACAGGGATGAGCAGTCCTTC.

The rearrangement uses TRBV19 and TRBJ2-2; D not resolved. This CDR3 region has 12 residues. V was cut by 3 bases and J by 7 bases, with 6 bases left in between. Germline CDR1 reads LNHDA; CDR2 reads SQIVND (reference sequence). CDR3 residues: CASSIYGGELFF. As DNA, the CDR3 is TGTGCCAGTAGTATCTATGGCGGGGAGCTGTTTTTT. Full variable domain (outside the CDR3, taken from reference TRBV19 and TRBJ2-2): DGGITQSPKYLFRKEGQNVTLSCEQNLNHDAMYWYRQDPGQGLRLIYYSQIVNDFQKGDIAEGYSVSREKKESFPLTVTSAQKNPTAFYLCASSIYGGELFFGEGSRLTVL.

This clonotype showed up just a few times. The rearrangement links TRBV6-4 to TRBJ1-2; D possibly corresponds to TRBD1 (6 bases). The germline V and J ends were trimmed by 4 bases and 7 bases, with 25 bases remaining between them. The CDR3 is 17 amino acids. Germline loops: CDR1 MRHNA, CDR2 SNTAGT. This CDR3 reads CASSGSGTLNTLAGYTF. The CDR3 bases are TGTGCCAGCAGTGGGTCCGGGACACTGAATACCCTCGCTGGCTACACCTTC.

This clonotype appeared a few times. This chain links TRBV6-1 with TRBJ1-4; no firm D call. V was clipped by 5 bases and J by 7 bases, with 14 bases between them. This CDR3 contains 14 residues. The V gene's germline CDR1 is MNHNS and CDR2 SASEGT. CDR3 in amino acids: CASSPYDEGEKLFF. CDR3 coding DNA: TGTGCCAGCAGTCCATATGATGAAGGTGAAAAACTGTTTTTT.

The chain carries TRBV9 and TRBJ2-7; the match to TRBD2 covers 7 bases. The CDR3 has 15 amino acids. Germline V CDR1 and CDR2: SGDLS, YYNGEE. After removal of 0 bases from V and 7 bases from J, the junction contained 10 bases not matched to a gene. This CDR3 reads CASSVDDWTRREQYF. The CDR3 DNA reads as TGTGCCAGCAGCGTAGATGATTGGACTAGGCGAGAGCAGTACTTC.

The CDR3 coding sequence is TGTGCCAGTGTACAGGGGGCGAATGAATGGACTGAAGCTTTCTTT. It yields the protein CASVQGANEWTEAFF. The V gene is TRBV19, the J gene TRBJ1-1; the match to TRBD1 covers 9 bases. Germline V lookup: CDR1 LNHDA, CDR2 SQIVND (reference sequence). The V gene end was trimmed by 8 bases and the J gene end by 5 bases; junction bases not matched to a gene: 12. The CDR3 is 15 residues long.

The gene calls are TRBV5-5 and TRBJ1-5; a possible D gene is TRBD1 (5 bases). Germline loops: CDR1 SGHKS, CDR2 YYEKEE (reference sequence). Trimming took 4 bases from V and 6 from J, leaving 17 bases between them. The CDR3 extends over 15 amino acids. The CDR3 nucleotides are TGTGCCAGCAGCCCCCGGGACCACGTCGCTCAGCCCCAGCATTTT. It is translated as CASSPRDHVAQPQHF.

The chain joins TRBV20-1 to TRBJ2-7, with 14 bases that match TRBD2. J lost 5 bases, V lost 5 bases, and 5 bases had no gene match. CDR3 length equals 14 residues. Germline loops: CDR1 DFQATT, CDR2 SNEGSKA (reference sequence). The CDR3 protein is CSAGLAGGGNEQYF. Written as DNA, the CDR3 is TGCAGTGCTGGACTAGCGGGGGGCGGGAACGAGCAGTACTTC.

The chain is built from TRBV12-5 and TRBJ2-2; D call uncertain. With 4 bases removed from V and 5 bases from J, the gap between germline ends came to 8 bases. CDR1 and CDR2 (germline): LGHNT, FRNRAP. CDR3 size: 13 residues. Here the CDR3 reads CASGSGITGELFF. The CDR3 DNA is TGTGCTAGTGGTTCTGGTATAACCGGGGAGCTGTTTTTT. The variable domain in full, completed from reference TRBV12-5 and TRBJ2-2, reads DARVTQTPRHKVTEMGQEVTMRCQPILGHNTVFWYRQTMMQGLELLAYFRNRAPLDDSGMPKDRFSAEMPDATLATLKIQPSEPRDSAVYFCASGSGITGELFFGEGSRLTVL.